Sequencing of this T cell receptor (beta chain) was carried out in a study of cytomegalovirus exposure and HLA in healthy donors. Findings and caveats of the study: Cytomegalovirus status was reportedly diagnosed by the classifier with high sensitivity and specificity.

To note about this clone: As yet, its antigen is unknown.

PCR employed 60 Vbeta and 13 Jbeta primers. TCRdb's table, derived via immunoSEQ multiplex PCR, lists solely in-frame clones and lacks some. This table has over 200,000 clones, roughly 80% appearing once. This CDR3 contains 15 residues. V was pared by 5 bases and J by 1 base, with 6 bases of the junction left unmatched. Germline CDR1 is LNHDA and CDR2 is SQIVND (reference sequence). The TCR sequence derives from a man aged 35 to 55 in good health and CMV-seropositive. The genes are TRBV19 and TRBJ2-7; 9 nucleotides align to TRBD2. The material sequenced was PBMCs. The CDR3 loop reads CASSPAGGGSYEQYF. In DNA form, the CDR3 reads TGTGCCAGTAGTCCAGCGGGAGGTGGGTCCTACGAGCAGTACTTC. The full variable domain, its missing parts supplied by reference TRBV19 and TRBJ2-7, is DGGITQSPKYLFRKEGQNVTLSCEQNLNHDAMYWYRQDPGQGLRLIYYSQIVNDFQKGDIAEGYSVSREKKESFPLTVTSAQKNPTAFYLCASSPAGGGSYEQYFGPGTRLTVT.